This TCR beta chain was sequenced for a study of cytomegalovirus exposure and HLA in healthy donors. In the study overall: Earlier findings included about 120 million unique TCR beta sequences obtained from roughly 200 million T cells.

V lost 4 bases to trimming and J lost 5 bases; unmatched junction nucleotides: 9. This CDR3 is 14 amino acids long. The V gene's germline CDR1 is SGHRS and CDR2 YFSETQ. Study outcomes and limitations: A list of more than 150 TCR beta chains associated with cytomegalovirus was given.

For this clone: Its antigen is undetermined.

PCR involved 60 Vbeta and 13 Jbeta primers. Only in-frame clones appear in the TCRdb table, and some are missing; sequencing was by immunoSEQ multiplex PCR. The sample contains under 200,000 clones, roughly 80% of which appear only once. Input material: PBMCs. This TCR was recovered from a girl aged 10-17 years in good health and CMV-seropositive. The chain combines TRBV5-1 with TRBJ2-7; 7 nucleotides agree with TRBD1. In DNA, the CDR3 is TGCGCCAGCAGCCACGACAGGGTAGGGAACGAGCAGTACTTC. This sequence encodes CASSHDRVGNEQYF. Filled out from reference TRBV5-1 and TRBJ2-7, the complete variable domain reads KAGVTQTPRYLIKTRGQQVTLSCSPISGHRSVSWYQQTPGQGLQFLFEYFSETQRNKGNFPGRFSGRQFSNSRSEMNVSTLELGDSALYLCASSHDRVGNEQYFGPGTRLTVT.